Listed below are T cell receptor beta chains from one sample, sequenced in a study of OX40 agonist ivuxolimab in advanced cancers. TCRdb's table, derived via immunoSEQ multiplex PCR, lists solely in-frame clones and lacks some. The repertoire holds around 100,000 clones, with 90% to 95% as singletons. The specimen comprised CD4+ or CD8+ T cells sorted from blood, sampled in a trial of the OX40 agonist ivuxolimab. The receptors were gathered from an adult with an advanced solid tumor such as melanoma, head and neck, liver or kidney cancer. CDR3s include the opening cysteine and the closing phenylalanine or tryptophan. Each record gives: CDR3 protein, CDR3 DNA, D gene, V gene, J gene, clone size. D genes are given only for firm matches. Only some rows state a clone size, as once, few, many or a class for expanded clones.

CASSGEGPSHNEQFF,TGTGCCAGCAGCGGGGAGGGTCCCTCGCACAATGAGCAGTTCTTC,TRBD2,TRBV7-3,TRBJ2-1,-
CAWSGGGHGYTF,TGTGCCTGGAGTGGGGGAGGCCATGGCTACACCTTC,-,TRBV30,TRBJ1-2,-
CASSEGGWRATDTQYF,TGTGCCAGCAGTGAGGGGGGATGGAGGGCCACAGATACGCAGTATTTT,-,TRBV2,TRBJ2-3,-
CASKTGGRTEAFF,TGTGCCAGCAAAACAGGGGGTCGCACTGAAGCTTTCTTT,TRBD1,TRBV6-5,TRBJ1-1,-
CSATSNNEQFF,TGCAGTGCTACTAGTAACAATGAGCAGTTCTTC,-,TRBV20-1,TRBJ2-1,-
CASSRPYSADTQYF,TGTGCCAGCAGCCGCCCCTATTCAGCAGATACGCAGTATTTT,-,TRBV7-2,TRBJ2-3,-
CASSIIVAIGGYTF,TGTGCCAGTAGTATCATAGTGGCGATAGGTGGCTACACCTTC,-,TRBV19,TRBJ1-2,-
CASSGQRQGAPDTQYF,TGTGCCAGCAGTGGACAAAGGCAGGGGGCCCCAGATACGCAGTATTTT,TRBD1,TRBV6-1,TRBJ2-3,-
CASSSYEGFGRF,TGTGCCAGCAGTTCATACGAGGGGTTTGGGCGCTTT,-,TRBV28,TRBJ1-1,-
CASSVAPYNQPQHF,TGTGCCAGCAGCGTAGCACCCTACAATCAGCCCCAGCATTTT,-,TRBV9,TRBJ1-5,-
CASSLSLAGGQDTQYF,TGTGCCAGCAGCTTAAGCCTAGCGGGGGGCCAGGATACGCAGTATTTT,TRBD2,TRBV11-3,TRBJ2-3,-
CASRGWAAHNEQFF,TGTGCCAGCAGGGGTTGGGCGGCTCACAATGAGCAGTTCTTC,-,TRBV6-5,TRBJ2-1,-
CASSQELDSPLHF,TGTGCCAGCAGCCAAGAGTTGGATTCACCCCTCCACTTT,-,TRBV4-2,TRBJ1-6,-
CASSLAGTLSSAQHF,TGTGCCAGCAGTTTAGCCGGGACTCTCTCATCGGCCCAGCATTTT,-,TRBV28,TRBJ1-5,-
CASSHGGDTEAFF,TGTGCCAGCTCACACGGGGGGGACACTGAAGCTTTCTTT,-,TRBV18,TRBJ1-1,-
CASTFAGSGVYTF,TGTGCCAGCACCTTCGCGGGGTCTGGGGTCTACACCTTC,-,TRBV6-1,TRBJ1-2,-
CSVLSDTQYF,TGCAGCGTTCTATCGGATACGCAGTATTTT,-,TRBV29-1,TRBJ2-3,-
CSASGHTEAFF,TGCAGTGCTTCAGGGCATACTGAAGCTTTCTTT,-,TRBV20-1,TRBJ1-1,few
CASSQGQGRNQPQHF,TGCGCCAGCAGCCAAGGTCAGGGACGGAATCAGCCCCAGCATTTT,-,TRBV4-3,TRBJ1-5,-
CASSTTWTVRSPLHF,TGTGCCAGCAGTACGACCTGGACCGTGCGTTCACCCCTCCACTTT,-,TRBV6-5,TRBJ1-6,-
CASSLYPGADTGELFF,TGCGCCAGCAGCTTGTATCCGGGGGCGGACACCGGGGAGCTGTTTTTT,-,TRBV5-1,TRBJ2-2,-
CATEPHGGDQPQHF,TGTGCCACCGAACCCCATGGAGGGGATCAGCCCCAGCATTTT,-,TRBV10-3,TRBJ1-5,-
CASSQRGPEQFF,TGTGCCAGCAGCCAACGGGGACCTGAGCAGTTCTTC,-,TRBV4-2,TRBJ2-1,-
CASSPNWTGAYGYTF,TGTGCCAGCAGCCCGAATTGGACAGGGGCCTATGGCTACACCTTC,TRBD1,TRBV5-5,TRBJ1-2,-
CASSQDVARTNYGYTF,TGCGCCAGCAGCCAAGATGTGGCCAGAACTAACTATGGCTACACCTTC,-,TRBV4-3,TRBJ1-2,once
CASSRRRDGDTQYF,TGTGCCAGCAGCCGCCGGAGAGATGGAGATACGCAGTATTTT,-,TRBV4-2,TRBJ2-3,-
CASPTQGSGNTIYF,TGTGCCAGTCCTACACAGGGTTCTGGAAACACCATATATTTT,-,TRBV6-1,TRBJ1-3,-
CASSLQGGGNEQFF,TGTGCCAGCAGCCTACAGGGGGGCGGCAATGAGCAGTTCTTC,TRBD1,TRBV7-3,TRBJ2-1,once
CASSPEQGSTEAFF,TGTGCCAGCAGTCCCGAACAGGGGAGCACTGAAGCTTTCTTT,TRBD1,TRBV6-6,TRBJ1-1,-
CASSRHGTGNGYTF,TGTGCCAGCAGCAGACACGGGACAGGGAATGGCTACACCTTC,TRBD1,TRBV2,TRBJ1-2,few
CATSRTSGIDEQFF,TGTGCCACCAGCAGGACTAGCGGGATCGATGAGCAGTTCTTC,TRBD2,TRBV15,TRBJ2-1,-
CAISRALGQPQHF,TGTGCCATCAGCAGGGCCCTGGGGCAGCCCCAGCATTTT,-,TRBV10-3,TRBJ1-5,-
CAISEPGHLGNTIYF,TGTGCCATCAGTGAGCCGGGACATCTAGGAAACACCATATATTTT,-,TRBV10-3,TRBJ1-3,-
CASSPMGGSGYNEQFF,TGTGCCAGCAGTCCTATGGGGGGGTCAGGTTACAATGAGCAGTTCTTC,TRBD2,TRBV25-1,TRBJ2-1,-
CATSRTGLAAGNEQFF,TGTGCCACCAGCAGAACCGGACTAGCGGCCGGAAATGAGCAGTTCTTC,TRBD2,TRBV15,TRBJ2-1,-
CASSYSGVYGYTF,TGTGCCAGCAGTTACTCAGGGGTCTATGGCTACACCTTC,-,TRBV6-5,TRBJ1-2,-